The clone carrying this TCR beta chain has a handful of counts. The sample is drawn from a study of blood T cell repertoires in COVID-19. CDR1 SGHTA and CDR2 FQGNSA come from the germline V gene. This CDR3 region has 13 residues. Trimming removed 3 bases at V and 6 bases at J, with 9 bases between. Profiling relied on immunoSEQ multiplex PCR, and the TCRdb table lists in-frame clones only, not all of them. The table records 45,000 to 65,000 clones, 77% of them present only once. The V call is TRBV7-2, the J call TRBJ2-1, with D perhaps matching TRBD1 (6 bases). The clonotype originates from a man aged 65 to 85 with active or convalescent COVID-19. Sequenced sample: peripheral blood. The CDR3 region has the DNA TGTGCCAGCAGCTTGTACAGGGCCAATGAGCAGTTCTTC. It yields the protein CASSLYRANEQFF.